These T cell receptor beta chains were read from a single sample in a study of T cells in Graves' hyperthyroidism and ophthalmopathy. Each CDR3 protein is one row after TCRdb ran MiXCR on the multiplex PCR reads. Of around 340,000 distinct CDR3 sequences listed, over 15% are singletons. Sample: blood. The receptors stem from a man aged 25-45 years with Graves' hyperthyroidism. CDR3s include the opening cysteine and the closing phenylalanine or tryptophan. D genes are given only for firm matches. The size entry is marked missing in some rows and otherwise reads once, few, many or a size class.

v_call	clone_size	j_call	d_call	cdr3_aa	cdr3_nt
TRBV4-1	.	TRBJ2-1	.	CASSQDILDYSTYNEQFF	TGTGCCAGCAGCCAAGATATTTTGGACTACTCCACCTACAATGAGCAGTTCTTC
TRBV24-1	.	TRBJ1-2	.	CATSSGSLYGYTF	TGTGCCACCAGTTCCGGGAGCCTCTATGGCTACACCTTC
TRBV12-5	.	TRBJ1-3	TRBD1	CASGRDRGPGNTIYF	TGTGCTAGTGGTCGCGACAGGGGGCCTGGAAACACCATATATTTT
TRBV6-1	few	TRBJ2-1	.	CASSEREGNEQFF	TGTGCCAGCAGTGAAAGAGAAGGAAATGAGCAGTTCTTC
TRBV9	.	TRBJ2-1	TRBD2	CASSVRTSGSPGNNEQFF	TGTGCCAGCAGCGTGAGGACTAGCGGGAGCCCCGGGAACAATGAGCAGTTCTTC
TRBV5-6	.	TRBJ2-2	.	CASSPTGTRGTGELFF	TGTGCCAGCAGCCCGACAGGGACGCGGGGCACCGGGGAGCTGTTTTTT
TRBV15	many	TRBJ2-5	.	CATSEGAGPQETQYF	TGTGCCACCAGCGAGGGAGCAGGGCCCCAAGAGACCCAGTACTTC
TRBV30	few	TRBJ2-1	.	CAFQESEQFF	TGTGCCTTTCAGGAAAGTGAGCAGTTCTTC
TRBV2	many	TRBJ2-5	.	CASSESRTQETQYF	TGTGCCAGCAGTGAATCGAGGACCCAAGAGACCCAGTACTTC
TRBV6-2/TRBV6-3	many	TRBJ2-1	TRBD2	CASSAFIAGGGNEQFF	TGTGCCAGCAGTGCGTTCATAGCGGGCGGGGGAAATGAGCAGTTCTTC
TRBV20-1	.	TRBJ1-5	TRBD1	CSAQMWTGPNQPQHF	TGCAGTGCTCAAATGTGGACAGGCCCCAATCAGCCCCAGCATTTT
TRBV2	many	TRBJ1-3	.	CASSEQTTGNTIYF	TGTGCCAGCAGTGAGCAGACGACTGGAAACACCATATATTTT
TRBV29-1	.	TRBJ2-1	.	CSVRTGYNEQFF	TGCAGCGTGCGAACAGGGTACAATGAGCAGTTCTTC
TRBV7-9	.	TRBJ1-3	.	CASSIGQTSSGNTIYF	TGTGCCAGCAGCATCGGACAGACGAGCTCTGGAAACACCATATATTTT
TRBV5-1	many	TRBJ2-1	.	CASSTGVVYNEQFF	TGCGCCAGCAGCACCGGGGTAGTCTACAATGAGCAGTTCTTC